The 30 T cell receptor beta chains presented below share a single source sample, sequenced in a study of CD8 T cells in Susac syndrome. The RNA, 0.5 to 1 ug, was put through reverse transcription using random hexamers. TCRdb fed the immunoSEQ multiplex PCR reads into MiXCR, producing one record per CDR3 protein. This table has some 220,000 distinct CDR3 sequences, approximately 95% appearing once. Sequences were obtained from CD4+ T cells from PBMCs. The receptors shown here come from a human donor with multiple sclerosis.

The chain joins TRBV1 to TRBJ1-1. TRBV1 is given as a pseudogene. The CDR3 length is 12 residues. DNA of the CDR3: TGCACAAAACAGGGCACTCTCACTGAAGCTTTCTTT. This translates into CTKQGTLTEAFF.

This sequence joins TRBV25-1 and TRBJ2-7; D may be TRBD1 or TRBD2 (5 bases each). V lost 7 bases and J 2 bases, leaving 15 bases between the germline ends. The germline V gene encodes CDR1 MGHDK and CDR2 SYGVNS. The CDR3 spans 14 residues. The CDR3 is CASIETGTPYEQYF. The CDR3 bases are TGTGCCAGCATCGAAACCGGGACCCCCTACGAGCAGTACTTC.

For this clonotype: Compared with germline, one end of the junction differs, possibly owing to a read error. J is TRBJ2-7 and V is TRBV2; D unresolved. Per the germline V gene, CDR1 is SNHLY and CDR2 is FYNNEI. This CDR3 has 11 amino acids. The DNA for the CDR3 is TGTGCCAGCAGTGAAGTTTGGGTGTGGGGCTTC. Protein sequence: CASSEVWVWGF. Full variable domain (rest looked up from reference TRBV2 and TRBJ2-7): EPEVTQTPSHQVTQMGQEVILRCVPISNHLYFYWYRQILGQKVEFLVSFYNNEISEKSEIFDDQFSVERPDGSNFTLKIRSTKLEDSAMYFCASSEVWVWGFGPGTRLTVT.

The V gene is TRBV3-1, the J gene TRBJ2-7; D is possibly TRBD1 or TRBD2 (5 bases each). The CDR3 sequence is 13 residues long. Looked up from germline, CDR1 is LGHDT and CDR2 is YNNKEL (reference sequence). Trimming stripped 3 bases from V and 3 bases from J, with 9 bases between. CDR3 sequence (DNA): TGTGCCAGCAGCCACGGGGCCAACTACGAGCAGTACTTC. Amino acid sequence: CASSHGANYEQYF.

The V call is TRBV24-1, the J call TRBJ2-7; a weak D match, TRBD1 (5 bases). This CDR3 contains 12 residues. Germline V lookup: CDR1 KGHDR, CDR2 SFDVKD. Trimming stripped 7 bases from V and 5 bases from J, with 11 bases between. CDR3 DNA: TGTGCCACCAGGGGTAGGGGCCACGAGCAGTACTTC. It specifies CATRGRGHEQYF.

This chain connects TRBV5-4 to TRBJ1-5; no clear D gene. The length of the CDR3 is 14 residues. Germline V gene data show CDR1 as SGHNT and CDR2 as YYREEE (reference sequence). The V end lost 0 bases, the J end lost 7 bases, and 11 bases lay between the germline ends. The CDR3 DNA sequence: TGTGCCAGCAGCTTGGAACCCCAGGACCAGCCCCAGCATTTT. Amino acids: CASSLEPQDQPQHF. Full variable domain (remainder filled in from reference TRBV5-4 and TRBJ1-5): ETGVTQSPTHLIKTRGQQVTLRCSSQSGHNTVSWYQQALGQGPQFIFQYYREEENGRGNFPPRFSGLQFPNYSSELNVNALELDDSALYLCASSLEPQDQPQHFGDGTRLSIL.

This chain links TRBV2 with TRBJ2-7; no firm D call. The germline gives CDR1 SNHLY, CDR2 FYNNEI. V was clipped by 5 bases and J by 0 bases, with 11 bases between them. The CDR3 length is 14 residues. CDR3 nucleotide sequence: TGTGCCAGCAGTTTCACAGCTTCCTCCTACGAGCAGTACTTC. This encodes CASSFTASSYEQYF. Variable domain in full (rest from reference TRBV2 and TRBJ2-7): EPEVTQTPSHQVTQMGQEVILRCVPISNHLYFYWYRQILGQKVEFLVSFYNNEISEKSEIFDDQFSVERPDGSNFTLKIRSTKLEDSAMYFCASSFTASSYEQYFGPGTRLTVT.

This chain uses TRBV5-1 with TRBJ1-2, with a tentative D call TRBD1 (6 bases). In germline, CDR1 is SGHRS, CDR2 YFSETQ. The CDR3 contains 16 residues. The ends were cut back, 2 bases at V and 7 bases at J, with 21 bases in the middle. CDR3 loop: CASSLGGQGRGSGYTF. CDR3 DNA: TGCGCCAGCAGCTTAGGTGGCCAGGGGAGAGGTAGTGGCTACACCTTC.

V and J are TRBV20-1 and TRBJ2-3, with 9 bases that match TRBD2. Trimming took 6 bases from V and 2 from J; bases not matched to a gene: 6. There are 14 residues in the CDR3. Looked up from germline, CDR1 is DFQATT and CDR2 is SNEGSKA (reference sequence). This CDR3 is CSAHLAGITDTQYF. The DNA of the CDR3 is TGCAGTGCGCATCTAGCGGGAATCACAGATACGCAGTATTTT.

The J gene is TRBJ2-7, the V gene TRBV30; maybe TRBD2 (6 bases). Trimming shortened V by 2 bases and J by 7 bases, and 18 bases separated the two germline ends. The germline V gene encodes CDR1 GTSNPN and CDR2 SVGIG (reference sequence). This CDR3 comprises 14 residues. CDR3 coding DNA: TGTGCCTGGAGTAGAGTGGGAGGAACGGGAGAGCAGTACTTC. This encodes CAWSRVGGTGEQYF.

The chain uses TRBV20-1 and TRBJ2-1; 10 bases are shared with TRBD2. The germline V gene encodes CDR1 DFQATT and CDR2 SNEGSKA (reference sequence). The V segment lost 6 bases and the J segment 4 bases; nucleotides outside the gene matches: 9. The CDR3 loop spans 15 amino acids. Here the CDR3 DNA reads TGCAGTGCCCAACCGGGACTAGCGTCGTACAATGAGCAGTTCTTC. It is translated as CSAQPGLASYNEQFF.

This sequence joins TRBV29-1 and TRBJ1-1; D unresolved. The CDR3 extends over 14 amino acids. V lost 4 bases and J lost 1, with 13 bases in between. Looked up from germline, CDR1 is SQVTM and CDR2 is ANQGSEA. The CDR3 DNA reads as TGCAGCGTTGCAAATCAGATTGAGAACACTGAAGCTTTCTTT. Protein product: CSVANQIENTEAFF.

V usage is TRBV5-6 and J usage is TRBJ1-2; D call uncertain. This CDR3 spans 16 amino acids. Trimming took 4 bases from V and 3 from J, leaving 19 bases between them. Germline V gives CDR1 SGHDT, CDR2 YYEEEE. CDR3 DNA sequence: TGTGCCAGCAGCCTGCGCGGTGGATTAACTGACTATGGCTACACCTTC. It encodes CASSLRGGLTDYGYTF.

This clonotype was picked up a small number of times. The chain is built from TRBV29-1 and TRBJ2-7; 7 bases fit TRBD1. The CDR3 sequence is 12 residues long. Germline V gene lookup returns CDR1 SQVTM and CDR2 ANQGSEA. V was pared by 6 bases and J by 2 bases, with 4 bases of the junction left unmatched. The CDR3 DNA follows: TGCAGCGTCCGAGGGACAGCCTACGAGCAGTACTTC. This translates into CSVRGTAYEQYF.

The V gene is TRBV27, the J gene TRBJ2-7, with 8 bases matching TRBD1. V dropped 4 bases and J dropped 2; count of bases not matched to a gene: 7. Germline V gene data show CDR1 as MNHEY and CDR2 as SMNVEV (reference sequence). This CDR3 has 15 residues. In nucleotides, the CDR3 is TGTGCCAGCAGTTCCCGAAGGGACAGGACCTACGAGCAGTACTTC. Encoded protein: CASSSRRDRTYEQYF.

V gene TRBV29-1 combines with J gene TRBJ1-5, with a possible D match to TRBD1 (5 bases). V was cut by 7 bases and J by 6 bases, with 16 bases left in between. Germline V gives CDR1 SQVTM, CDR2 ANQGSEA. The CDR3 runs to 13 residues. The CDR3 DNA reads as TGCAGCGCTCGGTCGGGGACGGGTCAGCCCCAGCATTTT. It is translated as CSARSGTGQPQHF.

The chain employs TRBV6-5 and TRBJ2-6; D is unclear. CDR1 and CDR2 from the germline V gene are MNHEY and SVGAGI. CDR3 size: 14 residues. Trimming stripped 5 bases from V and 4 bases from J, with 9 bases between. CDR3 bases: TGTGCCAGCAGTCTGAACCCCGGGGCCAACGTCCTGACTTTC. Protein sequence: CASSLNPGANVLTF.

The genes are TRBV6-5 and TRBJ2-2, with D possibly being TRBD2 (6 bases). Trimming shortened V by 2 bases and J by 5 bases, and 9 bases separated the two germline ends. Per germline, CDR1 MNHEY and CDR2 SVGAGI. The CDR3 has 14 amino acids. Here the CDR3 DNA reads TGTGCCAGCAGTTACATCGCGGGGACCGGGGAGCTGTTTTTT. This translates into CASSYIAGTGELFF.

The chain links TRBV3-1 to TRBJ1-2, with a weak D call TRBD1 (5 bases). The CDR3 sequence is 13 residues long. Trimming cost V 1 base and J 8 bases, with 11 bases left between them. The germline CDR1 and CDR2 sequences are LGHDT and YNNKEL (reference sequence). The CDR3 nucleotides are TGTGCCAGCAGCCAAGTGCGGGACCGGGGCTACACCTTC. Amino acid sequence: CASSQVRDRGYTF. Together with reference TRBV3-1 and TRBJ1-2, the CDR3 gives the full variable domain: DTAVSQTPKYLVTQMGNDKSIKCEQNLGHDTMYWYKQDSKKFLKIMFSYNNKELIINETVPNRFSPKSPDKAHLNLHINSLELGDSAVYFCASSQVRDRGYTFGSGTRLTVV.

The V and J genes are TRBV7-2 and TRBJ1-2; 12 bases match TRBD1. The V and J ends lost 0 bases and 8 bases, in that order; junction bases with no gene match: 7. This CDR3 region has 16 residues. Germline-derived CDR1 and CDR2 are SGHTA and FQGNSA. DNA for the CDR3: TGTGCCAGCAGCTTAGCGGGGGGACAGGGGGCGCAGGGCTACACCTTC. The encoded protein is CASSLAGGQGAQGYTF. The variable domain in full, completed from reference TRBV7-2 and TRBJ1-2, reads GAGVSQSPSNKVTEKGKDVELRCDPISGHTALYWYRQSLGQGLEFLIYFQGNSAPDKSGLPSDRFSAERTGGSVSTLTIQRTQQEDSAVYLCASSLAGGQGAQGYTFGSGTRLTVV.

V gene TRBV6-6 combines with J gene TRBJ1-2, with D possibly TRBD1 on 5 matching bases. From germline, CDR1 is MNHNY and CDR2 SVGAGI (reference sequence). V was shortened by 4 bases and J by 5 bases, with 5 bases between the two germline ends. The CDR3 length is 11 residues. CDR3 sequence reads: CASSSGYGYTF. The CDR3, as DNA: TGTGCCAGCAGTTCAGGGTATGGCTACACCTTC.

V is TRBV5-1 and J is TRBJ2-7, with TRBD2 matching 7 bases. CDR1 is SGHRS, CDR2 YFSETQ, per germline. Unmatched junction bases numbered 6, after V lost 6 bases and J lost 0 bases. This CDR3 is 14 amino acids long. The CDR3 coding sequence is TGCGCCAGCACCCCTAGCGGAGTCTCCTACGAGCAGTACTTC. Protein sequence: CASTPSGVSYEQYF.

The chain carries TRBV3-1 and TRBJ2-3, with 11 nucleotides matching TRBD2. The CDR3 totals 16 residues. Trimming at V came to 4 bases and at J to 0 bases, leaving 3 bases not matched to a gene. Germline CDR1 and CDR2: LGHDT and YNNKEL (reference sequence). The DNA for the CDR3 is TGTGCCAGCAGCCTAGGGACTAGCGGAAGCACAGATACGCAGTATTTT. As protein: CASSLGTSGSTDTQYF.

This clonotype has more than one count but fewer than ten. This CDR3 reads CASSQEVGTQYF. The CDR3, as DNA: TGCGCCAGCAGCCAAGAGGTCGGTACGCAGTATTTT. The rearrangement links TRBV4-1 to TRBJ2-3; no reliable D call. Germline CDR1 reads MGHRA; CDR2 reads YSYEKL. This CDR3 has 12 residues. V was pared by 0 bases and J by 8 bases, with 6 bases between.

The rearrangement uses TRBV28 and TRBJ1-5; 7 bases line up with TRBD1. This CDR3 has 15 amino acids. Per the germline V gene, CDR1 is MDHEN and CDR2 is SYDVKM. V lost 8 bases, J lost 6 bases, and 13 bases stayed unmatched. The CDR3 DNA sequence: TGTGCCAGCGGGGGAACGACAGGGTGGGCTCAGCCCCAGCATTTT. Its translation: CASGGTTGWAQPQHF.

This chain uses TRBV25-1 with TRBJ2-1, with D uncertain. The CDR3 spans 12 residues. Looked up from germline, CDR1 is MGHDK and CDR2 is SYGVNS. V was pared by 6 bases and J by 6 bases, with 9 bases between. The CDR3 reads CASSGKSNEQFF. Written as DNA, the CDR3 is TGTGCCAGCAGCGGAAAGAGCAATGAGCAGTTCTTC. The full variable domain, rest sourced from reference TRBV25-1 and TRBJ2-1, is EADIYQTPRYLVIGTGKKITLECSQTMGHDKMYWYQQDPGMELHLIHYSYGVNSTEKGDLSSESTVSRIRTEHFPLTLESARPSHTSQYLCASSGKSNEQFFGPGTRLTVL.

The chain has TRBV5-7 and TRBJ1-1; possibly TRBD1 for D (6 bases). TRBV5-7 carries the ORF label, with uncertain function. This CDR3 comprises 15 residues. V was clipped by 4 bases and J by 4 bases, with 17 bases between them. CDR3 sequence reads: CASSGYRARGTEAFF. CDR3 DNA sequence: TGTGCCAGCAGCGGTTACAGGGCTAGGGGCACTGAAGCTTTCTTT.

For the CDR3, the DNA is TGCAGCGTTCGCAGGAGCTACAATGAGCAGTTCTTC. Its translation: CSVRRSYNEQFF. This chain joins TRBV29-1 and TRBJ2-1; D not certain. The CDR3 sequence is 12 residues long. The V gene's germline CDR1 is SQVTM and CDR2 ANQGSEA. V lost 5 bases to trimming and J lost 3 bases, with 8 bases between them.

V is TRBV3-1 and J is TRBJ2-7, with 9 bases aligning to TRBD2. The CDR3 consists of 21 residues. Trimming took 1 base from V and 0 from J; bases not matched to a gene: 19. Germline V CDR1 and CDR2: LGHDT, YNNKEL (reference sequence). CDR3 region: CASSQVPGGAGGGRSSYEQYF. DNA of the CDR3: TGTGCCAGCAGCCAAGTCCCAGGTGGAGCGGGAGGCGGGAGGAGCTCCTACGAGCAGTACTTC.

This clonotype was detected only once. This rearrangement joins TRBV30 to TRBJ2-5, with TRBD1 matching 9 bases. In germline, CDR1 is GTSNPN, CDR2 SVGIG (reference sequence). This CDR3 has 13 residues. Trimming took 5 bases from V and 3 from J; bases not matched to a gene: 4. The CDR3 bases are TGTGCCTGGTCGTGGACAGGGGAAGAGACCCAGTACTTC. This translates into CAWSWTGEETQYF. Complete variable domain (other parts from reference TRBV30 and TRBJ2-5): SQTIHQWPATLVQPVGSPLSLECTVEGTSNPNLYWYRQAAGRGLQLLFYSVGIGQISSEVPQNLSASRPQDRQFILSSKKLLLSDSGFYLCAWSWTGEETQYFGPGTRLLVL.